Each of the 17 T cell receptor beta chains below was sequenced from the same sample in a study of T cell responses to AZD1222 COVID-19 vaccine. Sequenced by immunoSEQ multiplex PCR; TCRdb stores in-frame clones only, minus some. The sample lists under 100,000 clones, 88% occurring once. Material: peripheral blood, obtained on day 0 of AZD1222 vaccination. The receptors derive from an adult in good health.

The V and J genes are TRBV4-3 and TRBJ1-4; 9 nucleotides align to TRBD1. This CDR3 region has 17 residues. Germline V gives CDR1 LGHNA, CDR2 YSLEER. The J segment lost 8 bases and the V segment lost 2 bases, leaving 12 bases of the junction unmatched. The CDR3 is CASSQYESGQGKEKLFF. The CDR3 DNA is TGCGCCAGCAGCCAATACGAATCGGGACAGGGAAAGGAAAAACTGTTTTTT.

The V gene is TRBV18, the J gene TRBJ1-5; tentatively, D is TRBD1 (5 bases). The CDR3 is 18 amino acids. V lost 2 bases, J lost 1 base, and 18 bases lay in between. Per germline, CDR1 KGHSH and CDR2 LQKENI. As DNA, the CDR3 is TGTGCCAGCTCACCATTGGGTTCCGGGACTTCGAGCAATCAGCCCCAGCATTTT. This translates into CASSPLGSGTSSNQPQHF.

J is TRBJ2-6 and V is TRBV5-4, with D unclear. CDR1 SGHNT and CDR2 YYREEE come from the germline V gene (reference sequence). The CDR3 totals 15 residues. V lost 0 bases, J lost 2 bases, and 6 bases lay in between. The CDR3 loop is CASSLEGTGANVLTF. DNA for the CDR3: TGTGCCAGCAGCTTGGAGGGTACTGGGGCCAACGTCCTGACTTTC.

This clone was seen only a few times. This rearrangement joins TRBV6-5 to TRBJ1-3, with no clear D. Germline V gene lookup returns CDR1 MNHEY and CDR2 SVGAGI. The CDR3 is made up of 16 amino acids. Trimming shortened V by 0 bases and J by 0 bases, and 9 bases separated the two germline ends. The CDR3 nucleotides are TGTGCCAGCAGTTACTCGGGTAGCCGCTCTGGAAACACCATATATTTT. Translation gives CASSYSGSRSGNTIYF.

V gene TRBV2 combines with J gene TRBJ1-2; D possibly corresponds to TRBD1 (5 bases). Trimming removed 2 bases from V and 5 bases from J, with 9 bases in between. Germline V CDR1 and CDR2: SNHLY, FYNNEI. CDR3 length: 13 amino acids. The CDR3, as DNA: TGTGCCAGCAGTGAAAGGTCAGGGTATGGCTACACCTTC. Translating gives CASSERSGYGYTF.

The chain couples TRBV28 to TRBJ2-1; TRBD1 aligns across 11 bases. Unmatched junction bases numbered 20, after V lost 4 bases and J lost 15 bases. From germline, CDR1 is MDHEN and CDR2 SYDVKM. The CDR3 has 17 residues. DNA for the CDR3: TGTGCCAGCAGTTCTTATTCAGGACAGGGGGCGCAGATATCAGCGTTCTTC. Its translation is CASSSYSGQGAQISAFF.

This clone was counted only a few times. The chain joins TRBV29-1 to TRBJ2-5, with 9 positions matching TRBD2. J gave up 0 bases and V 7 bases, and 6 bases lay outside the gene matches. CDR3 size: 14 residues. The germline V gene has CDR1 SQVTM and CDR2 ANQGSEA. The CDR3 sequence is CSAIAGANQETQYF. CDR3 DNA sequence: TGCAGCGCCATAGCGGGGGCCAACCAAGAGACCCAGTACTTC.

The chain links TRBV4-1 to TRBJ1-6, with D hard to call. CDR1 MGHRA and CDR2 YSYEKL come from the germline V gene. The CDR3 consists of 13 residues. V gave up 4 bases and J gave up 9 bases, with 10 bases separating them. CDR3 protein: CASSLPTGSPLHF. DNA of the CDR3: TGCGCCAGCAGCCTCCCAACGGGTTCACCCCTCCACTTT.

This clone appeared once. V is TRBV5-1 and J is TRBJ2-3, with 9 bases aligning to TRBD1. CDR3 length: 14 amino acids. J was trimmed by 4 bases and V by 4 bases; bases with no gene match: 4. CDR1 is SGHRS, CDR2 YFSETQ, per germline. CDR3 in amino acids: CASSHRQGADTQYF. CDR3 DNA sequence: TGCGCCAGCAGCCACAGACAGGGGGCAGATACGCAGTATTTT.

The chain uses TRBV30 and TRBJ1-1; no clear D. Looked up from germline, CDR1 is GTSNPN and CDR2 is SVGIG (reference sequence). This CDR3 spans 14 amino acids. The V end was cut by 2 bases, the J end by 1 base, with 11 bases between. The CDR3 loop reads CAWSRGMGNTEAFF. As DNA, the CDR3 is TGTGCCTGGAGTAGAGGGATGGGGAACACTGAAGCTTTCTTT.

The count of this clone is one. This chain joins TRBV15 and TRBJ1-3; D unclear. V was trimmed by 3 bases and J by 0 bases, leaving 6 bases between them. The length of the CDR3 is 14 residues. Germline V CDR1 and CDR2: LNHNV, YYDKDF (reference sequence). The CDR3 nucleotides are TGTGCCACCAGCAGGGACGCCTCTGGAAACACCATATATTTT. It yields the protein CATSRDASGNTIYF.

The chain uses TRBV29-1 and TRBJ2-7, with D perhaps TRBD1 (6 bases). V lost 4 bases and J lost 1, with 11 bases in between. In germline, CDR1 is SQVTM, CDR2 ANQGSEA. The CDR3 sequence is 13 residues long. DNA for the CDR3: TGCAGCGTTGTAGGGGACACTTCCTACGAGCAGTACTTC. Translation gives CSVVGDTSYEQYF.

The chain couples TRBV9 to TRBJ2-3; 8 nucleotides align to TRBD2. The junction had 6 bases not matched to a gene; V was cut back by 0 bases and J by 0 bases. The CDR3 covers 17 residues. Germline CDR1 SGDLS, CDR2 YYNGEE. CDR3 residues: CASSVEKRGRSTDTQYF. The CDR3 coding sequence is TGTGCCAGCAGCGTAGAAAAGCGGGGGCGGAGCACAGATACGCAGTATTTT.

This rearrangement joins TRBV5-1 to TRBJ1-6, with 7 bases identical to TRBD1. The germline gives CDR1 SGHRS, CDR2 YFSETQ. The CDR3 extends over 16 amino acids. V gave up 4 bases and J gave up 11 bases; unmatched junction bases: 15. The chain's CDR3 is CASSPHGLTGQTPLHF. As DNA, the CDR3 is TGCGCCAGCAGCCCCCACGGTCTGACAGGGCAAACACCCCTCCACTTT. Using reference TRBV5-1 and TRBJ1-6 for the parts outside the CDR3, the full variable domain is KAGVTQTPRYLIKTRGQQVTLSCSPISGHRSVSWYQQTPGQGLQFLFEYFSETQRNKGNFPGRFSGRQFSNSRSEMNVSTLELGDSALYLCASSPHGLTGQTPLHFGNGTRLTVT.

As concerns this clone: The identical CDR3 is also encoded by other nucleotide sequences in the sample. CDR3 region: CASSAARTDTQYF. CDR3 nucleotides: TGTGCCAGCAGCGCGGCTAGAACAGATACGCAGTATTTT. The gene calls are TRBV9 and TRBJ2-3; D unclear. This CDR3 contains 13 residues. The germline V gene encodes CDR1 SGDLS and CDR2 YYNGEE. Trimming removed 3 bases from V and 3 bases from J, with 8 bases in between.

The chain's CDR3 is CASSLPKGKLFF. The CDR3 coding sequence is TGTGCCAGCAGCTTGCCCAAGGGAAAACTGTTTTTT. This sequence joins TRBV11-2 and TRBJ1-4, with D hard to call. There are 12 residues in the CDR3. CDR1 and CDR2 from the germline V gene are SGHAT and FQNNGV. V lost 3 bases and J 10 bases, leaving 9 bases between the germline ends.

The chain employs TRBV7-8 and TRBJ2-7; D is uncertain. The V and J ends lost 2 bases and 6 bases respectively, with 17 bases between them. The length of the CDR3 is 15 residues. Germline V CDR1 and CDR2: SGHVS, FQNEAQ. The CDR3 bases are TGTGCCAGCAGCTTACAACGGATAGGGTCGGCCGAGCAGTACTTC. Its translation is CASSLQRIGSAEQYF. Looking up the rest from reference TRBV7-8 and TRBJ2-7 gives the full variable domain: GAGVSQSPRYKVAKRGQDVALRCDPISGHVSLFWYQQALGQGPEFLTYFQNEAQLDKSGLPSDRFFAERPEGSVSTLKIQRTQQEDSAVYLCASSLQRIGSAEQYFGPGTRLTVT.